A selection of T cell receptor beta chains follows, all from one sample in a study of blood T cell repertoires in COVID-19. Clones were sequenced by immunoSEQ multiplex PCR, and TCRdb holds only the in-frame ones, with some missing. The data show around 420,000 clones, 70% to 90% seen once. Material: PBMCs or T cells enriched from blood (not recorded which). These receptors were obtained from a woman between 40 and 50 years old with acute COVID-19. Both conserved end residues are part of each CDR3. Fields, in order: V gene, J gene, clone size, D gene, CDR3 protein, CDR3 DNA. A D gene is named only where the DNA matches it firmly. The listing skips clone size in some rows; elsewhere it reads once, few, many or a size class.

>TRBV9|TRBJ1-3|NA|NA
CASSPSMSSGNTIYF
TGTGCCAGCAGCCCTAGCATGTCCTCTGGAAACACCATATATTTT
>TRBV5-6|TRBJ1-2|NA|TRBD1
CASSDSGGAFYGYTF
TGTGCCAGCAGCGACTCAGGGGGCGCATTCTATGGCTACACCTTC
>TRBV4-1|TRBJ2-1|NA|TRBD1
CASSQVGGTGKFF
TGCGCCAGCAGCCAAGTCGGCGGGACAGGGAAGTTCTTC
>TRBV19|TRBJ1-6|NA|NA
CASSIAAQTGYNSPLHF
TGTGCCAGTAGTATAGCGGCTCAGACGGGGTATAATTCACCCCTCCACTTT
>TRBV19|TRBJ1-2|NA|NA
CASSILGQGYTF
TGTGCCAGTAGTATTTTGGGGCAAGGCTACACCTTC
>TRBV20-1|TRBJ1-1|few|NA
CSASRVNTEAFF
TGCAGTGCTAGTCGGGTGAACACTGAAGCTTTCTTT
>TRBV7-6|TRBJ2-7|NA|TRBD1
CASSSTSGGAYEQYF
TGTGCCAGCAGCAGCACATCAGGGGGAGCCTACGAGCAGTACTTC
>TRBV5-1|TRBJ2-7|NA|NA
CASSLVAYEQYF
TGCGCCAGCAGCTTGGTCGCCTACGAGCAGTACTTC
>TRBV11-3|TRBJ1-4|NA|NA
CATIIQSPGGKLFF
TGTGCCACTATAATACAGTCGCCCGGGGGAAAACTGTTTTTT
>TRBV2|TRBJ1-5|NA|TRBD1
CASSDPGQSSNQPQHF
TGTGCCAGCAGTGACCCGGGACAGTCTAGCAATCAGCCCCAGCATTTT
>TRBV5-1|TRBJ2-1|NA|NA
CASSLGPDEQFF
TGCGCCAGCAGCTTGGGTCCGGATGAGCAGTTCTTC
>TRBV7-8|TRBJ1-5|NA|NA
CASSLRGAPQPQHF
TGTGCCAGCAGCTTACGGGGGGCTCCTCAGCCCCAGCATTTT
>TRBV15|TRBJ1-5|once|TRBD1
CATSRDLGTGALGVGSNQPQHF
TGTGCCACCAGCAGAGACTTGGGGACAGGAGCTCTTGGAGTGGGTAGCAATCAGCCCCAGCATTTT
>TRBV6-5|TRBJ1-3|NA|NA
CASRTGGPSGNTIYF
TGTGCCAGCAGAACCGGGGGGCCATCTGGAAACACCATATATTTT
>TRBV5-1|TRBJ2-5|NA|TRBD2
CASSLRLAGGFEGETQYF
TGCGCCAGCAGCCTGAGACTAGCGGGGGGGTTCGAGGGAGAGACCCAGTACTTC